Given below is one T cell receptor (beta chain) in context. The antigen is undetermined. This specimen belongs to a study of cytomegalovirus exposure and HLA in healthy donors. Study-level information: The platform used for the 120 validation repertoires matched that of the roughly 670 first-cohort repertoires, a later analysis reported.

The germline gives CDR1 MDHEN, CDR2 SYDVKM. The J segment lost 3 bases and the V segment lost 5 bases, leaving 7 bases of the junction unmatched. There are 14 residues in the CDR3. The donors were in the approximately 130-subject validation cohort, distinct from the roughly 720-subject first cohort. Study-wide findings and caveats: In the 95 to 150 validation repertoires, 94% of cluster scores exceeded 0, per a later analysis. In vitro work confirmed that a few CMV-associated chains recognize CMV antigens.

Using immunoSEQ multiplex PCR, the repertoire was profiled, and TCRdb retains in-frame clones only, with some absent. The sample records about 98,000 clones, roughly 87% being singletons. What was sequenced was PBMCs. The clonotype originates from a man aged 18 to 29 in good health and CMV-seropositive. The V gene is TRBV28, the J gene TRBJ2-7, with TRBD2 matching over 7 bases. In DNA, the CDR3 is TGTGCCAGCAGTCCGAGCGGGATAAACTACGAGCAGTACTTC. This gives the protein CASSPSGINYEQYF.